This TCR beta chain originates from a study of T cells after yellow fever vaccination. Study-level results: Reappearing after the booster were most of the clones from primary vaccination (around 95% CD4, 85% to 90% CD8). Repertoires sorted by FACS could include abundant clonotypes that are contaminants from the bulk population.

The CDR3 is 15 residues long. Losses at the gene ends were 1 base for V and 7 bases for J; bases not matched to a gene: 6. Germline CDR1 and CDR2: SSHAT and FNYEAQ (reference sequence). TCRdb called the 5' RACE reads again in MiXCR, with one record for every CDR3 protein. Of some 110,000 distinct CDR3 sequences in the sample, 8% to 9.5% were seen once. Of note for this clonotype: Its antigen remains unknown.

The sequencing here drew on CD8+ T cells sorted from PBMCs, taken 45 days after the yellow fever booster vaccination. The V call is TRBV7-7, the J call TRBJ2-2; 7 nucleotides match TRBD2. This receptor was identified in a man between 25 and 39 years old who received the YFV17D yellow fever vaccine. The CDR3: CASSLEAGVVGELFF. As DNA, the CDR3 is TGTGCCAGCAGCTTAGAGGCGGGAGTGGTCGGGGAGCTGTTTTTT.